Given below is one T cell receptor (beta chain) in context. Its matching antigen is unknown. This sample was taken from a study of cytomegalovirus exposure and HLA in healthy donors. Whole-study findings and limits: Previous analysis showed most TCR beta V segments were productive about 87% or about 30% of the time. A later analysis linked a missense variant in DCLRE1C to the trimming of TCR beta V and J genes.

This CDR3 comprises 14 residues. Trimming took 3 bases from V and 5 from J; bases not matched to a gene: 4. Germline V gives CDR1 MNHNS, CDR2 SASEGT. PCR was performed using 60 Vbeta and 13 Jbeta primers. Clones were sequenced by immunoSEQ multiplex PCR, and TCRdb holds only the in-frame ones, with some missing. The table shows about 140,000 clones, with around 73% occurring only once. The gene calls are TRBV6-1 and TRBJ2-1; 7 nucleotides align to TRBD2. Specimen: PBMCs. The source is a human donor in good health. CDR3 region: CASSDLLAHNEQFF. The CDR3, as DNA: TGTGCCAGCAGTGACCTACTAGCGCACAATGAGCAGTTCTTC.